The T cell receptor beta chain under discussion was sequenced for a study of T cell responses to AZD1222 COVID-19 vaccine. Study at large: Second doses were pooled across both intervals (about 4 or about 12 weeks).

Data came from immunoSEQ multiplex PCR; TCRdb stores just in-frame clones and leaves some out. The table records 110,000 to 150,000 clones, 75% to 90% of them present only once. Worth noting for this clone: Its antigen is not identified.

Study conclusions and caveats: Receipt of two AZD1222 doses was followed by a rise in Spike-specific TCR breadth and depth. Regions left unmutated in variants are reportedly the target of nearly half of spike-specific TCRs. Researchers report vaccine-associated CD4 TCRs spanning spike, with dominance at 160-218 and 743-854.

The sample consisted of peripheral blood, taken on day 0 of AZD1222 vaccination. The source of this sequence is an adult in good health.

The CDR3 reads CASSLSGSGNQPQHF. The CDR3 region has the DNA TGTGCCAGCAGCTTATCGGGTAGCGGCAATCAGCCCCAGCATTTT. The V and J genes are TRBV7-6 and TRBJ1-5; D remains ambiguous. This CDR3 has 15 amino acids. Trimming shortened V by 2 bases and J by 2 bases, and 10 bases separated the two germline ends. Germline V gene sequence: CDR1 SGHVS, CDR2 FNYEAQ.